The entry that follows covers one TCR beta chain sequence. The antigen remains unidentified. This sample is drawn from a study of cytomegalovirus exposure and HLA in healthy donors. The overall study: Drawn from HLA-typed donors, around 85 million unique TCRs were held in an early data release. Study-wide results and limits: Later examination showed HLA-associated TCR beta chains had greater clonal expansion than equally common others. Segments of the TCR beta V type were, in most cases, productive about 87% or about 30% of the time in an earlier analysis. An analysis was carried out later, and it reportedly showed fewer N-insertions in an Asian-associated ancestry cluster than the approximately 700-donor mean.

Germline values: CDR1 WNHNN, CDR2 SYGVQD (reference sequence). The CDR3 contains 17 residues. Unmatched junction bases numbered 4, after V lost 0 bases and J lost 0 bases. Use of 60 Vbeta and 13 Jbeta primers characterized the PCR. Using immunoSEQ multiplex PCR, the repertoire was profiled, and TCRdb retains in-frame clones only, with some absent. The sample shows some 220,000 clones, around 89% of them seen only once. The chain joins TRBV10-1 to TRBJ2-1, with TRBD1 matching 8 bases. Sequences were obtained from PBMCs. This clonotype was sampled from a woman younger than 35 in good health and CMV-seronegative. CDR3 nucleotide sequence: TGCGCCAGCAGTGAGTCCAGGGGGCTCAGCTCCTACAATGAGCAGTTCTTC. The encoded protein is CASSESRGLSSYNEQFF.